Below, one T cell receptor (beta chain) is given with its context. Original data processing: Estimated nucleated cell counts came from reference gene primer amplification. The data were produced by immunoSEQ multiplex PCR, yet TCRdb's version contains in-frame clones alone and is incomplete. V and J calls and clone size are those listed in that table; D and trimming were worked out from the DNA. The sample carries approximately 70,000 clones, 75% to 90% recorded once. V was clipped by 5 bases and J by 6 bases; unmatched bases: 6. In germline, CDR1 is SGHNT, CDR2 YYREEE (reference sequence). The CDR3 sequence is 13 residues long. The sample is drawn from a study of blood T cell repertoires in COVID-19. Turning to the study itself: Samples representing acute and convalescent COVID-19 were sourced from the United States, Italy and Spain. The analysed material was cDNA or gDNA that came from T cells, B-cell-depleted T cells, or PBMCs.

This TCR derives from a woman of 80 years or more with active COVID-19. The material sequenced was peripheral blood. The chain recombines TRBV5-4 with TRBJ1-1; 8 bases map to TRBD1. The CDR3 sequence: CASRRVQGAEAFF. The DNA of the CDR3 is TGTGCCAGCAGGCGAGTACAGGGGGCTGAAGCTTTCTTT.